The 14 T cell receptor beta chains below were found in one sample sequenced in a study of T-cell reconstitution after alpha-beta-depleted transplantation in children. The TCRbeta library was prepared with unique molecular identifiers. TCRdb re-called the PCR reads through MiXCR, storing one row per CDR3 protein. The profile shows approximately 500,000 distinct CDR3 sequences, 8% to 11% of them singletons. Sequences were derived from PBMCs, sampled before TCRalphabeta/CD19-depleted stem cell transplant. Source of these receptors: a child aged 2 to 9 with inherited bone marrow failure, due to receive a stem cell transplant.

This clonotype was seen repeatedly, ten times or more. The chain recombines TRBV20-1 with TRBJ1-5, with unresolved D. Germline-derived CDR1 and CDR2 are DFQATT and SNEGSKA (reference sequence). V was clipped by 1 base and J by 7 bases, with 17 bases between them. CDR3 length: 15 amino acids. The CDR3 here is CSARVPGNAGQPQHF. The CDR3 DNA sequence: TGCAGTGCTAGAGTCCCCGGGAACGCTGGGCAGCCCCAGCATTTT.

There are many counts of this clonotype. The genes are TRBV12-3 or TRBV12-4 and TRBJ2-1, with 7 bases lining up with TRBD2. This CDR3 has 15 residues. Losses at the gene ends were 6 bases for V and 0 bases for J; bases not matched to a gene: 5. The CDR3 sequence: CASSPGRSSYNEQFF. As DNA, the CDR3 is TGTGCCAGCAGCCCCGGGAGGAGCTCCTACAATGAGCAGTTCTTC.

A few counts support this clonotype. The chain uses TRBV4-2 and TRBJ1-1, with 8 bases fitting TRBD1. CDR1 LGHNA and CDR2 YNFKEQ come from the germline V gene. CDR3 size: 15 residues. The V and J ends lost 3 bases and 3 bases, in that order; junction bases with no gene match: 6. The CDR3 region has the DNA TGTGCCAGCAGCCACAGGGGGCGCAAGGACACTGAAGCTTTCTTT. Its protein is CASSHRGRKDTEAFF.

This clonotype occurred a few times. The rearrangement joins TRBV5-8 to TRBJ2-6, with 7 bases fitting TRBD1. This CDR3 spans 17 amino acids. Germline V gene lookup returns CDR1 SGHTS and CDR2 YDEGEE. Unmatched junction bases numbered 10, after V lost 5 bases and J lost 2 bases. This chain's CDR3 is CASRKDRQSPGANVLTF. For the CDR3, the DNA is TGTGCCAGCAGGAAGGACAGGCAATCCCCTGGGGCCAACGTCCTGACTTTC.

Ten or more counts support this clonotype. This sequence joins TRBV5-5 and TRBJ1-4, with 11 nucleotides matching TRBD1. The CDR3 runs to 15 residues. Germline V gene data show CDR1 as SGHKS and CDR2 as YYEKEE (reference sequence). J lost 7 bases, V lost 0 bases, and 2 bases had no gene match. The CDR3: CASSLAGTGGEKLFF. CDR3 nucleotide sequence: TGTGCCAGCAGCTTGGCCGGGACAGGGGGTGAAAAACTGTTTTTT.

In its sample, this clonotype was seen many times. The V call is TRBV7-2, the J call TRBJ2-1; 7 nucleotides line up with TRBD1. The CDR3 consists of 15 residues. Trimming removed 1 base from V and 7 bases from J; junction bases left unmatched: 7. Germline V gene sequence: CDR1 SGHTA, CDR2 FQGNSA. CDR3 sequence (DNA): TGTGCCAGCAGCTTAGTGGGGACAGTTTATAATGAGCAGTTCTTC. Translated, it gives CASSLVGTVYNEQFF.

This chain uses TRBV20-1 with TRBJ2-1; TRBD2 is a possible D gene (6 bases). This CDR3 is built from 14 residues. The germline V gene has CDR1 DFQATT and CDR2 SNEGSKA (reference sequence). Trimming took 3 bases from V and 5 from J, leaving 14 bases between them. CDR3 sequence: CSASVGSYDNEQFF. The CDR3 bases are TGCAGTGCTAGTGTCGGGAGTTACGACAATGAGCAGTTCTTC.

In its sample, this clonotype was seen many times. Germline is not matched at one junction end, which may reflect a read error. V gene TRBV4-3 combines with J gene TRBJ2-3, with D perhaps TRBD2 (6 bases). The V gene's germline CDR1 is LGHNA and CDR2 YSLEER. CDR3 length equals 15 residues. In DNA form, the CDR3 reads TGCGCCAGCACGCCAAACCGGGACTCTCGTTTTACGCAGTTTTTT. The encoded protein is CASTPNRDSRFTQFF.

This CDR3 is CSAPRQGDLEEKLFF. The CDR3 coding sequence is TGCAGTGCTCCGCGACAGGGGGATTTAGAGGAAAAACTGTTTTTT. The V gene is TRBV20-1, the J gene TRBJ1-4; 9 bases fit TRBD1. The junction had 12 bases not matched to a gene; V was cut back by 5 bases and J by 8 bases. Per germline, CDR1 DFQATT and CDR2 SNEGSKA (reference sequence). The CDR3 runs to 15 residues.

This clonotype was found a few times. This chain links TRBV27 with TRBJ1-2; the D is unclear. This CDR3 is built from 13 residues. V was trimmed by 3 bases and J by 5 bases, leaving 10 bases between them. Germline-derived CDR1 and CDR2 are MNHEY and SMNVEV (reference sequence). The CDR3 nucleotides read TGTGCCAGCAGTTTCGGCGGGGTGTATGGCTACACCTTC. This codes for CASSFGGVYGYTF.

The genes are TRBV20-1 and TRBJ2-1; 9 positions agree with TRBD1. Germline CDR1 is DFQATT and CDR2 is SNEGSKA (reference sequence). J gave up 3 bases and V 3 bases, and 3 bases lay outside the gene matches. This CDR3 has 14 amino acids. CDR3 protein: CSARGQGHYNEQFF. The CDR3 DNA reads TGCAGTGCTAGGGGACAGGGCCACTACAATGAGCAGTTCTTC.

The gene calls are TRBV27 and TRBJ1-6, with D possibly matching TRBD1 (6 bases). The CDR3 contains 15 residues. The V end lost 4 bases, the J end lost 10 bases, and 17 bases lay between the germline ends. The germline V gene encodes CDR1 MNHEY and CDR2 SMNVEV (reference sequence). CDR3 DNA sequence: TGTGCCAGCAGTTCCCTGGGGGCAGGTCGATCACCCCTCCACTTT. Translated: CASSSLGAGRSPLHF.

In this sample, this clonotype turned up many times. The chain employs TRBV7-2 and TRBJ2-3; TRBD2 might be the D (5 bases). From germline, CDR1 is SGHTA and CDR2 FQGNSA. The CDR3 runs to 15 residues. V lost 5 bases and J 0 bases, leaving 12 bases between the germline ends. In DNA, the CDR3 is TGTGCCAGCAGCCACGGGGAAACTAGCACAGATACGCAGTATTTT. This sequence encodes CASSHGETSTDTQYF.

The chain couples TRBV7-2 to TRBJ2-3; no clear D. Germline V gene data show CDR1 as SGHTA and CDR2 as FQGNSA. There are 14 residues in the CDR3. V shed 1 base and J shed 0 bases, with 5 bases lying between them. The CDR3 protein is CASSLEQSTDTQYF. The CDR3 DNA is TGTGCCAGCAGCTTAGAACAGAGCACAGATACGCAGTATTTT.